This is a list of T cell receptor beta chains from one sample in a study of blood T cell repertoires in COVID-19. TCRdb's table, derived via immunoSEQ multiplex PCR, lists solely in-frame clones and lacks some. The top ten hold more than 6% of the sample, which has a few hundred thousand clones, about 82% seen once. Input material: peripheral blood. Every receptor here comes from a human donor in a cohort sampled during active COVID-19. Each CDR3 is given with its conserved first and last residue. The D gene is left open where the match is weak. Not every row has a clone size; where given, it reads once, few, many or a size class.

d_gene | j_gene | v_gene | abundance | CDR3nt | CDR3aa
. | TRBJ2-7 | TRBV27 | once | TGTGCCAGCTTCGGGGGAGGTAGCTACGAGCAGTACTTC | CASFGGGSYEQYF
. | TRBJ2-2 | TRBV19 | . | TGTGCCAGTAGTATAAAACAGGCGAACACCGGGGAGCTGTTTTTT | CASSIKQANTGELFF
. | TRBJ2-1 | TRBV7-9 | once | TGTGCCAGCAGCCCCCCGGGTCGGCCCTACAATGAGCAGTTCTTC | CASSPPGRPYNEQFF
TRBD1 | TRBJ1-5 | TRBV2 | . | TGTGCCAGCAACGGAGGGGGCACTCAGCCCCAGCATTTT | CASNGGGTQPQHF
. | TRBJ2-2 | TRBV9 | few | TGTGCCAGCAGCCCAAAACAGTTCTCCCTCACCGGGGAGCTGTTTTTT | CASSPKQFSLTGELFF
. | TRBJ1-1 | TRBV25-1 | . | TGTGCCAGCAGTGACCGCGACATAGGGGTCACTGAAGCTTTCTTT | CASSDRDIGVTEAFF
. | TRBJ1-5 | TRBV30 | . | TGTGCCTGGTCCCGACTGAGGGACAATCAGCCCCAGCATTTT | CAWSRLRDNQPQHF
TRBD1 | TRBJ2-7 | TRBV5-6 | . | TGTGCCAGCAGCCTACGGACAGGGGTCTCCGAGCAGTACTTC | CASSLRTGVSEQYF
. | TRBJ1-1 | TRBV19 | . | TGTGCCAGTGCCAGACAGGTGATGAACACTGAAGCTTTCTTT | CASARQVMNTEAFF
. | TRBJ1-2 | TRBV5-1 | . | TGCGCCAGCAGCACGGGGGGCGGTAATGGCTACACCTTC | CASSTGGGNGYTF
TRBD1 | TRBJ1-2 | TRBV6-5 | once | TGTGCCAGCTCCAAAGGGGGACAGGGGGCGAATGGCTACACCTTC | CASSKGGQGANGYTF
. | TRBJ2-7 | TRBV10-1 | . | TGCGCCAGCAGTGTCGGAGTAAGATACGAGCAGTACTTC | CASSVGVRYEQYF
. | TRBJ2-1 | TRBV11-2 | few | TGTGCCAGCAGCTTAGAGTCGTTCGATGAGCAGTTCTTC | CASSLESFDEQFF
TRBD1 | TRBJ1-4 | TRBV7-9 | . | TGTGCCAGCAGCGTAGTACAGGGGGCAGCTAATGAAAAACTGTTTTTT | CASSVVQGAANEKLFF
TRBD2 | TRBJ2-3 | TRBV6-5 | . | TGTGCCAGCAATAGCGGGGGGCCGGATACGCAGTATTTT | CASNSGGPDTQYF
TRBD2 | TRBJ2-1 | TRBV6-1 | . | TGTGCCAGCAGTGAGACTAGCGGTTACTACAATGAGCAGTTCTTC | CASSETSGYYNEQFF
TRBD1 | TRBJ1-5 | TRBV12-5 | . | TGTGCTAGTGGTTCGGCCCGGGACAGTGCTCAGCCCCAGCATTTT | CASGSARDSAQPQHF
. | TRBJ1-2 | TRBV5-1 | . | TGCGCCAGCAGCTTGGAAGGTACTATGCGCTACACCTTC | CASSLEGTMRYTF
TRBD2 | TRBJ2-1 | TRBV24-1 | . | TGTGCCACCAGTGATAGAGGACTAGCGCCTAGGAGGCAGTTCTTC | CATSDRGLAPRRQFF
. | TRBJ1-3 | TRBV7-2 | . | TGTGCCAGCAGCTTAGGGCGGATCTCTGGAAACACCATATATTTT | CASSLGRISGNTIYF
. | TRBJ1-1 | TRBV7-8 | . | TGTGCCAGCAGCTTCCTTGAGGGGGGGCTGGGGATGAACACTGAAGCTTTCTTT | CASSFLEGGLGMNTEAFF
TRBD1 | TRBJ2-4 | TRBV2 | . | TGTGCCAGCAGTGCGGGACAGGGGGCAAACATTCAGTACTTC | CASSAGQGANIQYF
. | TRBJ2-7 | TRBV3-1/TRBV3-2 | . | TGTGCCAGCAGCATAGTGGGACACCCGTCCTACGAGCAGTACTTC | CASSIVGHPSYEQYF
. | TRBJ2-7 | TRBV29-1 | once | TGCAGCGTTGAGGGTGGCAGGGACTGGGGGGTGAACTACGAGCAGTACTTC | CSVEGGRDWGVNYEQYF
. | TRBJ1-2 | TRBV18 | . | TGTGCCAGCTCACCAACAGGTACCGATCCAAACTATGGCTACACCTTC | CASSPTGTDPNYGYTF
TRBD1 | TRBJ1-2 | TRBV5-1 | . | TGCGCCAGCAGCCCAACGACAGGGGTTGATGGCTACACCTTC | CASSPTTGVDGYTF
. | TRBJ1-5 | TRBV2 | . | TGTGCCAGCAGTCCCCACAGGGTTAGCAATCAGCCCCAGCATTTT | CASSPHRVSNQPQHF
TRBD1 | TRBJ2-1 | TRBV29-1 | . | TGCAGCTACACTACAGGGGATCGGGGCAATGAGCAGTTCTTC | CSYTTGDRGNEQFF
. | TRBJ2-2 | TRBV5-1 | . | TGCGCCAGCAGCCCAAACGGGGAGCTGTTTTTT | CASSPNGELFF
. | TRBJ1-5 | TRBV19 | . | TGTGCCAGTAGTATCGGCCGCCTAGGACAGCTTTATCAGCCCCAGCATTTT | CASSIGRLGQLYQPQHF
TRBD1 | TRBJ1-4 | TRBV3-1/TRBV3-2 | once | TGTGCCAGCAGCCAAGATCAGGGGGCAACTAATGAAAAACTGTTTTTT | CASSQDQGATNEKLFF
TRBD1 | TRBJ1-5 | TRBV19 | medium-sized | TGTGCCAGTAGTATCGGGACAGGGTCTTATAGCAATCAGCCCCAGCATTTT | CASSIGTGSYSNQPQHF
. | TRBJ1-2 | TRBV2 | . | TGTGCCAGCAGTCCCTGGGGGGTCGGCTATGGCTACACCTTC | CASSPWGVGYGYTF
. | TRBJ2-3 | TRBV5-1 | . | TGCGCCAGCAGCTTCAGGCGGGATCGCACAGATACGCAGTATTTT | CASSFRRDRTDTQYF
TRBD1 | TRBJ2-7 | TRBV7-9 | few | TGTGCCAGCAGCTTAGCTTCCGAGGGGGCAAAAGAGCAGTACTTC | CASSLASEGAKEQYF
TRBD2 | TRBJ2-7 | TRBV2 | few | TGTGCCAGCAGGGGGACTAGCGGGGTAGGCGAGCAGTACTTC | CASRGTSGVGEQYF
. | TRBJ1-1 | TRBV18 | few | TGTGCCAGCTCACCAAAGGAGGGGAGGAGCACTGAAGCTTTCTTT | CASSPKEGRSTEAFF
. | TRBJ1-6 | TRBV27 | . | TGTGCCAGCAGTTCCAAAGGAAACGGGTTCGATTCACCCCTCCACTTT | CASSSKGNGFDSPLHF
TRBD1 | TRBJ1-2 | TRBV2 | . | TGTGCCAGCAACAACGGACAGGGAGATGGCTACACCTTC | CASNNGQGDGYTF
TRBD1 | TRBJ2-3 | TRBV15 | . | TGTGCCACCAGCAGAGATCGTCTCTCCGGCAGGGGGCTCGGGGATACGCAGTATTTT | CATSRDRLSGRGLGDTQYF
TRBD2 | TRBJ2-5 | TRBV3-1/TRBV3-2 | . | TGTGCCAGCAGGACTAGCGGGGGGGCCAGAGAGACCCAGTACTTC | CASRTSGGARETQYF
TRBD1 | TRBJ1-1 | TRBV7-9 | . | TGTGCCAGCAGCCGGACAGGGGTACGGGACACTGAAGCTTTCTTT | CASSRTGVRDTEAFF
. | TRBJ1-2 | TRBV21-1 | . | TGTGCCAGCAGGAAGTTCGGAGACTACACCTTC | CASRKFGDYTF
. | TRBJ1-5 | TRBV6-5 | . | TGTGCCAGCAGTTACTCGAGGGAGGGACAGCCCCAGCATTTT | CASSYSREGQPQHF
. | TRBJ2-7 | TRBV6-6 | . | TGTGCCAGCAGTCCCCTGGAGGTCCACGAGCAGTACTTC | CASSPLEVHEQYF
. | TRBJ2-2 | TRBV5-1 | few | TGCGCCAGCAGCTTATCAGGGGAGAACACCGGGGAGCTGTTTTTT | CASSLSGENTGELFF
. | TRBJ2-5 | TRBV11-1 | . | TGTGCCAGCAGCTTATCGGGGGAAGAGACCCAGTACTTC | CASSLSGEETQYF
. | TRBJ2-7 | TRBV9 | . | TGTGCCAGCAGCGTAGGAAGGCAGGGGCTACACGAGCAGTACTTC | CASSVGRQGLHEQYF
. | TRBJ1-3 | TRBV2 | once | TGTGCCAGCAGTGAAAGACAGCTAGACACCATATATTTT | CASSERQLDTIYF
. | TRBJ1-1 | TRBV6-4 | . | TGTGCCAGCAGTCCCAGTCCGGGGAACACTGAAGCTTTCTTT | CASSPSPGNTEAFF
. | TRBJ1-1 | TRBV28 | . | TGTGCCAGCAGTGCCTCGACAGTTGGGAACACTGAAGCTTTCTTT | CASSASTVGNTEAFF
TRBD1 | TRBJ1-6 | TRBV5-5 | few | TGTGCCAGCAGCTTTATGACAGGGACTTCACCCCTCCACTTT | CASSFMTGTSPLHF
TRBD1 | TRBJ2-2 | TRBV6-1 | . | TGTGCCAGCAGTGATGATGATGACCGACCGCAGGGGGCCGGGGAGCTGTTTTTT | CASSDDDDRPQGAGELFF
. | TRBJ1-1 | TRBV7-9 | . | TGTGCCAGCAGCTCTGACTCGAACACTGAAGCTTTCTTT | CASSSDSNTEAFF
. | TRBJ2-3 | TRBV7-9 | . | TGTGCCAGCAGCAAACAGGGAACAGATACGCAGTATTTT | CASSKQGTDTQYF
TRBD1 | TRBJ2-6 | TRBV10-3 | . | TGTGCCATCAGCGTACAGGGGAGCGGGGCCAACGTCCTGACTTTC | CAISVQGSGANVLTF
. | TRBJ2-2 | TRBV24-1 | few | TGTGCCACCAGTGCCCGGACAGCCGTAGGGACCGGGGAGCTGTTTTTT | CATSARTAVGTGELFF
. | TRBJ1-6 | TRBV2 | . | TGTGCCAGCAGTGAAAACAGGGTGCGTTCACCCCTCCACTTT | CASSENRVRSPLHF
. | TRBJ1-4 | TRBV2 | . | TGTGCCAGCGGTGACAGGTGGCTAACTAATGAAAAACTGTTTTTT | CASGDRWLTNEKLFF
. | TRBJ2-3 | TRBV6-5 | . | TGTGCCAGCGCGGACGGGACTTATGCCACAGATACGCAGTATTTT | CASADGTYATDTQYF